The table lists the clone carrying this TCR beta chain with many counts. Preparation of the TCRbeta library involved a method that used unique molecular identifiers. TCRdb analysed the PCR reads with MiXCR anew, one entry per CDR3 protein. The table includes approximately 240,000 distinct CDR3 sequences, roughly a tenth detected once. This CDR3 has 14 amino acids. The V gene end was trimmed by 10 bases and the J gene end by 8 bases; junction bases not matched to a gene: 14. The data are from a study of T-cell reconstitution after alpha-beta-depleted transplantation in children. The sequence derives from a human donor who donated a stem cell graft to a child with SCID. This chain uses TRBV12-3 or TRBV12-4 with TRBJ1-2, with 9 positions matching TRBD1. Material: PBMCs from the stem cell graft donor, obtained from the stem cell graft. The CDR3 DNA follows: TGTGCCACTTCTCAACCCGGGGACAGGGCGGGCTACACCTTC. This translates into CATSQPGDRAGYTF.